Below are 6 T cell receptor beta chains sequenced from a single sample in a study of vaccination and CD4 T cells after COVID-19. An Oncomine TCR Beta short-read assay was used to sequence the DNA from cultured CD4+ T cells. Using its own MiXCR run on the PCR reads, TCRdb lists one record per CDR3 protein. Among 9,900 or so distinct CDR3 sequences listed, around 73% were seen once. Documented treatment: roughly 10-day PBMC culture with coronavirus spike peptide pools or control peptides (ViraFEST assay). The antigens for these receptors are not known. The sequencing sample was made of CD4+ T cells from blood, cultured in vitro. These receptors were collected from a human donor who had recovered from COVID-19.

This clonotype appeared a few times. V gene TRBV20-1 combines with J gene TRBJ1-6; possible D gene TRBD1, 6 bases. Germline V CDR1 and CDR2: DFQATT, SNEGSKA (reference sequence). CDR3 length: 14 amino acids. Trimming took off 7 bases at V and 5 bases at J, with 15 bases between the two ends. CDR3 sequence reads: CSEQGTLNNSPLHF. CDR3 sequence (DNA): TGCAGTGAGCAAGGGACACTCAATAATTCACCCCTCCACTTT.

The CDR3 nucleotides are TGTGCCAGCAGCTTAGAGAGGGGGGGTAGTGGCACTGAAGCTTTCTTT. It codes for CASSLERGGSGTEAFF. The chain links TRBV7-9 to TRBJ1-1; D is perhaps TRBD1 (6 bases). The germline V gene encodes CDR1 SEHNR and CDR2 FQNEAQ (reference sequence). The V and J ends lost 1 base and 4 bases respectively, with 16 bases between them. The CDR3 contains 16 residues.

V usage is TRBV27 and J usage is TRBJ1-5, with a weak D call TRBD1 (5 bases). Germline loops: CDR1 MNHEY, CDR2 SMNVEV (reference sequence). V gave up 2 bases and J gave up 7 bases, with 15 bases separating them. The CDR3 runs 15 residues. The chain's CDR3 is CASSLEGRARQPQHF. CDR3 in DNA: TGTGCCAGCAGTTTAGAGGGCAGGGCAAGACAGCCCCAGCATTTT.

The chain links TRBV6-2 or TRBV6-3 to TRBJ2-7; possibly TRBD2 for D (6 bases). The CDR3 runs to 14 residues. The germline V gene has CDR1 MNHEY and CDR2 SVGEGT. The germline V and J ends were trimmed by 4 bases and 6 bases, with 16 bases remaining between them. CDR3 sequence: CASSLAANPREQYF. The CDR3 DNA reads as TGTGCCAGCAGTTTAGCGGCTAACCCCCGCGAGCAGTACTTC.

This chain uses TRBV29-1 with TRBJ2-5; the match to TRBD1 covers 11 bases. Germline CDR1 and CDR2: SQVTM and ANQGSEA. CDR3 length equals 13 residues. V dropped 7 bases and J dropped 6; count of bases not matched to a gene: 7. CDR3 sequence reads: CSAGTGGGKTQYF. For the CDR3, the DNA is TGCAGCGCTGGGACAGGGGGTGGAAAGACCCAGTACTTC.

The chain joins TRBV27 to TRBJ2-2; 13 nucleotides match TRBD2. V was pared by 8 bases and J by 5 bases, with 11 bases of the junction left unmatched. This CDR3 comprises 17 residues. Germline V CDR1 and CDR2: MNHEY, SMNVEV (reference sequence). The CDR3: CASGPMETSGRTGELFF. DNA for the CDR3: TGTGCCAGCGGCCCCATGGAGACTAGCGGGAGGACCGGGGAGCTGTTTTTT.